Each of the 26 T cell receptor beta chains below was sequenced from the same sample in a study of CD8+CD57+ T cells in acquired aplastic anemia (dated by TCRdb to about 2018). Flow cytometry had shown CD8+CD57+ cell expansion in the patients selected for sequencing. The sequencer listed for this sample is Illumina HiSeq 2000. TCR beta VDJ combination and CDR3 sequence profiling used genomic DNA as the template. TCRdb reran the public reads through fastp at Q25 and MiXCR, keeping productive beta chains. Identical CDR3 protein sequences are pooled into one entry, listed with their most common genes and DNA. Across this sample there are roughly 150,000 distinct CDR3 sequences, with around half seen only once. 2.5% to 4% of the sample comes from the top ten. The sample comprised sorted CD4+, CD8+, or CD8+CD57+ T cells (not recorded which) from PBMCs. The source is a human donor with aplastic anemia.

The rearrangement uses TRBV2 and TRBJ2-5; weak D call: TRBD1 (6 bases). The CDR3 extends over 13 amino acids. CDR1 is SNHLY and CDR2 is FYNNEI in the germline V gene. The V gene lost 6 bases and the J gene lost 4 bases, with 12 bases spanning the gap. The CDR3 DNA is TGTGCCAGCAGAGGGCAGGGGTTAGAGACCCAGTACTTC. This gives the protein CASRGQGLETQYF.

The rearrangement links TRBV29-1 to TRBJ2-3, with 15 bases identical to TRBD2. CDR1 and CDR2 from the germline V gene are SQVTM and ANQGSEA. Trimming removed 8 bases from V and 4 bases from J; junction bases left unmatched: 4. The CDR3 is made up of 14 amino acids. The CDR3 is CSQGLAGGADTQYF. Written as DNA, the CDR3 is TGCAGCCAGGGACTAGCGGGGGGTGCAGATACGCAGTATTTT.

The chain couples TRBV3-1 to TRBJ1-4; D possibly corresponds to TRBD1 (6 bases). CDR3 size: 18 residues. The germline gives CDR1 LGHDT, CDR2 YNNKEL (reference sequence). Trimming removed 2 bases from V and 0 bases from J, with 16 bases in between. CDR3 DNA: TGTGCCAGCAGCCAAAAGTCCCAGGGGACTGCAACTAATGAAAAACTGTTTTTT. It yields the protein CASSQKSQGTATNEKLFF.

This clonotype was seen ten or more times. The chain employs TRBV29-1 and TRBJ1-1, with D tentatively TRBD1 (5 bases). Trimming pared 5 bases from V and 0 bases from J, leaving 13 bases between. Germline V gene sequence: CDR1 SQVTM, CDR2 ANQGSEA. This CDR3 is built from 14 residues. DNA for the CDR3: TGCAGCGTTCGGACGGGGGTAGTGAACACTGAAGCTTTCTTT. Amino acid sequence: CSVRTGVVNTEAFF.

As for this clonotype: A much bigger clone sits one base away, suggesting this may be a read error. The J gene is TRBJ1-5, the V gene TRBV2, with D possibly TRBD1 on 5 matching bases. Germline V gives CDR1 SNHLY, CDR2 FYNNEI. CDR3 size: 13 residues. V lost 3 bases to trimming and J lost 4 bases, with 7 bases between them. As DNA, the CDR3 is TGTGCCAGCAGTGAGGACACAAATCAGCCCCAGCATTTT. Protein sequence: CASSEDTNQPQHF.

The chain couples TRBV15 to TRBJ2-3; D unresolved. Between the trimmed V and J ends, which lost 5 bases and 4 bases, there was a span of 10 bases. The CDR3 has 13 residues. Germline V gene lookup returns CDR1 LNHNV and CDR2 YYDKDF (reference sequence). CDR3 residues: CATSEGISDTQYF. In DNA form, the CDR3 reads TGTGCCACCAGCGAAGGTATCTCAGATACGCAGTATTTT.

This clonotype was recorded many times. This chain joins TRBV3-1 and TRBJ2-5; a weak D match, TRBD2 (6 bases). V shed 1 base and J shed 5 bases, with 8 bases lying between them. The CDR3 totals 13 residues. The V gene's germline CDR1 is LGHDT and CDR2 YNNKEL (reference sequence). The CDR3 DNA is TGTGCCAGCAGCCAAGTGGAGGGGGAGACCCAGTACTTC. Its protein is CASSQVEGETQYF.

This clonotype was picked up many times. This rearrangement joins TRBV20-1 to TRBJ1-1; maybe TRBD1 (6 bases). This CDR3 contains 13 residues. Trimming cost V 6 bases and J 6 bases, with 17 bases left between them. Germline-derived CDR1 and CDR2 are DFQATT and SNEGSKA (reference sequence). CDR3: CSAATGALSEAFF. The CDR3 DNA follows: TGCAGTGCGGCGACGGGGGCGCTTTCTGAAGCTTTCTTT.

Concerning this clonotype: The junction and the germline gene differ at one end; a read error may be behind it. V and J are TRBV4-2 and TRBJ1-2, with D uncertain. CDR3 size: 13 residues. Germline CDR1 is LGHNA and CDR2 is YNFKEQ. The CDR3 bases are TGTGCCAGCGGCCAAGATGAGGTCTATGGCTACACCTTC. Protein product: CASGQDEVYGYTF.

This clonotype was counted only a few times. The chain links TRBV6-6 to TRBJ1-1; tentative D call: TRBD1 (6 bases). The V and J ends lost 6 bases and 0 bases respectively, with 14 bases between them. This CDR3 is built from 15 residues. Germline V gene sequence: CDR1 MNHNY, CDR2 SVGAGI (reference sequence). CDR3 in amino acids: CASSVQGEMNTEAFF. CDR3 DNA sequence: TGTGCCAGCAGCGTACAGGGAGAAATGAACACTGAAGCTTTCTTT.

This clonotype was counted only a few times. The rearrangement joins TRBV18 to TRBJ2-5; D is uncertain. The V gene's germline CDR1 is KGHSH and CDR2 LQKENI. This CDR3 comprises 15 residues. V was trimmed by 3 bases and J by 2 bases, leaving 13 bases between them. CDR3 residues: CASSPVSALQETQYF. The CDR3 nucleotides are TGTGCCAGCTCACCTGTTTCGGCCCTTCAAGAGACCCAGTACTTC.

In regard to this clonotype: A much larger clonotype is one base distant, so this may be a read error. The gene calls are TRBV11-3 and TRBJ2-7, with 10 bases matching TRBD1. V lost 5 bases, J lost 0 bases, and 4 bases stayed unmatched. The CDR3 runs to 15 residues. Germline CDR1 SGHNT, CDR2 YENEEA. CDR3 sequence reads: CASSRGQGFSYEQYF. The CDR3, as DNA: TGTGCCAGCAGCAGGGGACAGGGGTTCTCCTACGAGCAGTACTTC.

The chain links TRBV24-1 to TRBJ2-5, with a weak D call TRBD1 (5 bases). The V gene lost 6 bases and the J gene lost 4 bases, with 11 bases spanning the gap. CDR1 KGHDR and CDR2 SFDVKD come from the germline V gene. The CDR3 runs to 13 residues. CDR3 protein: CATSSAGPETQYF. The CDR3 region has the DNA TGTGCCACCAGTTCGGCAGGGCCAGAGACCCAGTACTTC.

The chain uses TRBV7-9 and TRBJ1-4, with D possibly being TRBD1 (5 bases). Germline CDR1 and CDR2: SEHNR and FQNEAQ (reference sequence). The CDR3 runs to 12 residues. V shed 3 bases and J shed 10 bases, with 9 bases lying between them. The CDR3: CASSFGGRKLFF. DNA of the CDR3: TGTGCCAGCAGCTTCGGGGGGAGAAAACTGTTTTTT.

J is TRBJ1-5 and V is TRBV5-4; 8 bases match TRBD1. The V and J ends lost 4 bases and 2 bases, in that order; junction bases with no gene match: 5. CDR1 and CDR2 (germline): SGHNT, YYREEE (reference sequence). The CDR3 is 15 amino acids. The CDR3 sequence is CASSPGGQGNQPQHF. CDR3 in DNA: TGTGCCAGCAGCCCGGGGGGACAGGGCAATCAGCCCCAGCATTTT.

This chain uses TRBV6-2 or TRBV6-3 with TRBJ2-1; 9 bases align to TRBD2. V lost 3 bases and J lost 8; bases outside the gene matches: 11. The germline V gene encodes CDR1 MNHEY and CDR2 SVGEGT. The CDR3 runs 16 residues. CDR3 sequence (DNA): TGTGCCAGCAGTTATCCCCCGACAGCGGGGGGCCATGAGCAGTTCTTC. It translates to CASSYPPTAGGHEQFF.

This clonotype has ten or more counts. The V call is TRBV19, the J call TRBJ1-3, with a weak D call TRBD1 (5 bases). Germline V lookup: CDR1 LNHDA, CDR2 SQIVND (reference sequence). CDR3 size: 13 residues. The V gene lost 6 bases and the J gene lost 2 bases, with 8 bases spanning the gap. CDR3 bases: TGTGCCAGTAGCCGACAGCCTGGAAACACCATATATTTT. Translating it yields CASSRQPGNTIYF.

This CDR3 reads CASGPTTSGRGIGTGELFF. The CDR3, as DNA: TGCGCCAGCGGCCCCACAACTAGCGGGAGAGGAATCGGCACCGGGGAGCTGTTTTTT. The chain recombines TRBV4-1 with TRBJ2-2, with 11 bases fitting TRBD2. The CDR3 totals 19 residues. Looked up from germline, CDR1 is MGHRA and CDR2 is YSYEKL. V shed 8 bases, J shed 4 bases, and the junction held 18 bases outside the gene matches.

This clonotype was counted at least ten times. The rearrangement joins TRBV20-1 to TRBJ1-2; 7 bases are shared with TRBD1. The CDR3 loop spans 15 amino acids. The germline V gene encodes CDR1 DFQATT and CDR2 SNEGSKA (reference sequence). V was clipped by 0 bases and J by 7 bases; unmatched bases: 11. The CDR3 DNA follows: TGCAGTGCTAGAGATCGGGCAGGGGGAAACGGTGGCTACACCTTC. Amino acid sequence: CSARDRAGGNGGYTF.

Comment on this clonotype: Mismatch with germline at one junction end may stem from a read error. V usage is TRBV7-8 and J usage is TRBJ2-2; 9 bases align to TRBD2. Germline V lookup: CDR1 SGHVS, CDR2 FQNEAQ. This CDR3 has 11 amino acids. This CDR3 is CASSLGLAGSF. Written as DNA, the CDR3 is TGTGCCAGCAGCTTAGGGCTAGCGGGAAGTTTT.

The rearrangement uses TRBV7-8 and TRBJ2-2, with D maybe TRBD2 (6 bases). CDR3 length: 13 amino acids. Trimming took off 7 bases at V and 7 bases at J, with 13 bases between the two ends. Germline-derived CDR1 and CDR2 are SGHVS and FQNEAQ. DNA of the CDR3: TGTGCCAGCATCACTGGGGGGTACGGGGAGCTGTTTTTT. This gives the protein CASITGGYGELFF.

A note on this clonotype: A single base separates this from a much larger clone, so it may be a read error. The rearrangement joins TRBV4-3 to TRBJ2-3; TRBD2 aligns across 9 bases. The CDR3 is 17 residues long. The ends lost 3 bases at V and 8 bases at J; junction bases unmatched: 15. CDR1 is LGHNA and CDR2 is YSLEER in the germline V gene. The CDR3 nucleotides are TGCGCCAGCAGCCAGGGAGGAGCGGGGGGTAGGGCAGGTACGCAGTATTTT. It encodes CASSQGGAGGRAGTQYF.

This clonotype was recorded many times. This chain links TRBV7-6 with TRBJ2-7, with 7 positions matching TRBD1. Germline loops: CDR1 SGHVS, CDR2 FNYEAQ. With V trimmed by 1 base and J by 4 bases, 13 bases remained unmatched. The CDR3 length is 17 residues. The CDR3 region is CASSLGRPGQTNYEQYF. The CDR3 DNA reads as TGTGCCAGCAGCTTAGGGCGACCGGGACAGACAAATTACGAGCAGTACTTC. Complete variable domain (other parts from reference TRBV7-6 and TRBJ2-7): GAGVSQSPRYKVTKRGQDVALRCDPISGHVSLYWYRQALGQGPEFLTYFNYEAQQDKSGLPNDRFSAERPEGSISTLTIQRTEQRDSAMYRCASSLGRPGQTNYEQYFGPGTRLTVT.

This chain joins TRBV25-1 and TRBJ2-5; 8 positions match TRBD1. Losses at the gene ends were 7 bases for V and 6 bases for J; bases not matched to a gene: 7. The CDR3 loop spans 13 amino acids. Germline loops: CDR1 MGHDK, CDR2 SYGVNS. The CDR3 sequence is CASTDRGPQTQYF. CDR3 nucleotides: TGTGCCAGCACCGACAGGGGCCCCCAGACCCAGTACTTC.

In its sample, this clonotype was seen a few times. V gene TRBV5-5 combines with J gene TRBJ1-4; 10 nucleotides match TRBD1. The CDR3 contains 17 residues. CDR1 and CDR2 from the germline V gene are SGHKS and YYEKEE (reference sequence). V trimming: 4 bases; J trimming: 3 bases; junction bases outside the gene matches: 9. The CDR3 DNA reads as TGTGCCAGCAGCGGATCGGGACAGGGGTTCTCTAATGAAAAACTGTTTTTT. Its translation: CASSGSGQGFSNEKLFF. Using reference TRBV5-5 and TRBJ1-4 for the parts outside the CDR3, the full variable domain is DAGVTQSPTHLIKTRGQQVTLRCSPISGHKSVSWYQQVLGQGPQFIFQYYEKEERGRGNFPDRFSARQFPNYSSELNVNALLLGDSALYLCASSGSGQGFSNEKLFFGSGTQLSVL.

This clonotype was picked up many times. V usage is TRBV2 and J usage is TRBJ1-4; tentatively, D is TRBD1 (5 bases). CDR1 SNHLY and CDR2 FYNNEI come from the germline V gene. The V and J ends lost 6 bases and 5 bases respectively, with 10 bases between them. CDR3 length: 13 amino acids. The DNA for the CDR3 is TGTGCCAGCAGCCAACAGGTCAATGAAAAACTGTTTTTT. Protein product: CASSQQVNEKLFF.